This T cell receptor beta chain was profiled in a study of cytomegalovirus exposure and HLA in healthy donors. Whole-study findings and limits: Later on, an analysis showed TCR association rates differing by HLA locus, with DRB1 the most and HLA-C the fewest.

The V gene's germline CDR1 is GTSNPN and CDR2 SVGIG (reference sequence). CDR3 length: 13 amino acids. Researchers ran the PCR with 60 Vbeta and 13 Jbeta primers. Method: immunoSEQ multiplex PCR; TCRdb's copy keeps in-frame clones and lacks some. The sample holds 100,000 to 150,000 clones, 82% seen once. Note on this clone: The antigen is undetermined.

The donors were healthy bone marrow donors. Sampled while nominally healthy, donors likely had unrecorded immune exposures. The receptor was isolated from a woman between 50 and 59 years old in good health and CMV-seropositive. Sequences were obtained from PBMCs. The chain couples TRBV30 to TRBJ1-4; D is unclear. In nucleotides, the CDR3 is TGTGCTTGCCAGTCCGCTGTCGATGAAAAACTGTTTTTT. Translation gives CACQSAVDEKLFF. Combining the CDR3 with reference TRBV30 and TRBJ1-4 gives the whole variable domain SQTIHQWPATLVQPVGSPLSLECTVEGTSNPNLYWYRQAAGRGLQLLFYSVGIGQISSEVPQNLSASRPQDRQFILSSKKLLLSDSGFYLCACQSAVDEKLFFGSGTQLSVL.